This T cell receptor beta chain was observed in a study of cytomegalovirus exposure and HLA in healthy donors. Germline V lookup: CDR1 SGHAT, CDR2 FQNNGV. CDR3 size: 16 residues. The V gene end was trimmed by 5 bases and the J gene end by 1 base; junction bases not matched to a gene: 9. PCR used 60 Vbeta primers and 13 Jbeta primers. Produced via immunoSEQ multiplex PCR; TCRdb's table is partial and in-frame only. The table has 85,000 to 100,000 clones, about 80% seen once. The origin of this receptor is a man aged 35 to 55 in good health and CMV-seropositive. Sequenced material: PBMCs. The V call is TRBV11-2, the J call TRBJ2-3; 7 bases are a match to TRBD2. The DNA for the CDR3 is TGTGCCAGCAGCCCTTGGACTAGGGTCCGCACAGATACGCAGTATTTT. Its translation is CASSPWTRVRTDTQYF.